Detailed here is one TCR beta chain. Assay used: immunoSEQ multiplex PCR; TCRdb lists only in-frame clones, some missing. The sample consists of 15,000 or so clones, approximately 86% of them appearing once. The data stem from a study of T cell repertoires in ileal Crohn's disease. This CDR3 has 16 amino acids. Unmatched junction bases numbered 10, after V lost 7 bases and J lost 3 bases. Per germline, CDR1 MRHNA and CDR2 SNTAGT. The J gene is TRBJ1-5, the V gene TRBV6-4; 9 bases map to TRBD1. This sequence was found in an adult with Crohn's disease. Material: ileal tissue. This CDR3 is CASKSGQGLFNQPQHF. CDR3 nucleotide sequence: TGTGCCAGCAAATCAGGACAGGGGCTGTTCAATCAGCCCCAGCATTTT.